The entry that follows covers one TCR beta chain sequence. Blood CD8+ and CD4+ T cells underwent high-throughput TCR beta sequencing. Relapsing-remitting disease, either stable or active, was present in the multiple sclerosis controls, who were treatment-naive patients. Negative isolation was applied to CD8+ and CD4+ T cells, and FACS enrichment was applied to TEMRA cells. The data derive from a study of CD8 T cells in Susac syndrome. Trimming shortened V by 0 bases and J by 13 bases, and 21 bases separated the two germline ends. This CDR3 has 14 amino acids. CDR1 and CDR2 (germline): DFQATT, SNEGSKA (reference sequence). With random hexamers, reverse transcription was performed on roughly 0.5 to 1 ug of RNA. It was immunoSEQ multiplex PCR that amplified TCR beta CDR3 across 54 Vbeta and 13 Jbeta. TCRdb used MiXCR to reprocess the immunoSEQ multiplex PCR reads, holding one entry per CDR3 protein. The data show around 170,000 distinct CDR3 sequences, 85% to 95% seen once.

The V gene is TRBV20-1, the J gene TRBJ1-2; D gene uncertain. The TCR was taken from a human donor with multiple sclerosis. Sequenced sample: CD8+ T cells from PBMCs. The CDR3 spells CSARDNAELSGGTF. Here the CDR3 DNA reads TGCAGTGCTAGAGATAACGCCGAGCTTAGCGGTGGCACCTTC.